This T cell receptor beta chain was documented in a study of blood T cell repertoires in COVID-19. Here immunoSEQ multiplex PCR was the method, and the copy in TCRdb shows in-frame clones only, minus some. This sample has over 200,000 clones, with approximately 82% found just once. The CDR3 contains 15 residues. Germline V gives CDR1 MNHEY, CDR2 SMNVEV (reference sequence). With 6 bases clipped from V and 7 bases from J, the junction kept 11 bases outside the gene matches. This chain uses TRBV27 with TRBJ1-4; 7 nucleotides match TRBD1. The sequenced material came from peripheral blood. This clonotype was sampled from a man at least 80 years old with acute or convalescent COVID-19. In DNA, the CDR3 is TGTGCCAGCAGCACACAGGGGTGGGCCGGTGAAAAACTGTTTTTT. It is translated as CASSTQGWAGEKLFF. Full variable domain (remainder filled in from reference TRBV27 and TRBJ1-4): EAQVTQNPRYLITVTGKKLTVTCSQNMNHEYMSWYRQDPGLGLRQIYYSMNVEVTDKGDVPEGYKVSRKEKRNFPLILESPSPNQTSLYFCASSTQGWAGEKLFFGSGTQLSVL.